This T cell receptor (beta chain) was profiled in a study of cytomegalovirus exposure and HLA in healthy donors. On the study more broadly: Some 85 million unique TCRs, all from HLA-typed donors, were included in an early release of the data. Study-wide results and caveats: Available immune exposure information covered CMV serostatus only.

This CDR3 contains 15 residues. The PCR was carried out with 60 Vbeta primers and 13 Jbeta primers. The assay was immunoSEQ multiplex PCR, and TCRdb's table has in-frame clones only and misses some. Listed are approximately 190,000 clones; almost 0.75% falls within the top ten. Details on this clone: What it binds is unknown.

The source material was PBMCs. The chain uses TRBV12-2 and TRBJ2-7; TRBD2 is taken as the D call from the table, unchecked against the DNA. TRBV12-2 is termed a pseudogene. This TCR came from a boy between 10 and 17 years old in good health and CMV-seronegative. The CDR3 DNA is TGTGCAAGTCGCCCGGTGGAGGGAAGAAGCGACGAGCAGTACTTC. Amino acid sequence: CASRPVEGRSDEQYF.